The sequence of this T cell receptor (beta chain) was determined in a study of cytomegalovirus exposure and HLA in healthy donors. Study context: In a previous analysis, 117 million unique TCR beta sequences were found from some 200 million T cells. Most donors, 70% to 85% of over 350 genotyped, fell in the Caucasian-associated ancestry cluster.

Study-level results: Specificity for CMV antigens was confirmed in vitro for a few of the CMV-associated chains. HLA allele associations emerged for about 16,000 TCR beta sequences in a later analysis, at 0.05 false discovery rate.

This CDR3 comprises 16 residues. V lost 4 bases and J 2 bases, leaving 15 bases between the germline ends. Germline CDR1 reads MNHNY; CDR2 reads SVGAGI (reference sequence). A multiplex PCR was run with 60 Vbeta primers and 13 Jbeta primers. TCRdb's copy holds only in-frame clones and misses some; the assay was immunoSEQ multiplex PCR. Counted here are under 250,000 clones, around 79% occurring once; the ten biggest clones make up 3.5% to 5%. Turning to this clone: Its cognate antigen is unknown.

Sequencing was carried out using PBMCs. V is TRBV6-6 and J is TRBJ1-3; perhaps TRBD1 as D (6 bases). The clonotype originates from a woman younger than 45 in good health and CMV-seropositive. CDR3 amino acids: CASSLGDIYTGNTIYF. The CDR3 DNA reads TGTGCCAGCAGTTTGGGGGACATCTACACTGGAAACACCATATATTTT.